Detailed here is one T cell receptor (beta chain). Its specificity is not known. This sample was included in a study of post-analysis software for immune sequencing data. In the study overall: Secondary progressive, relapsing-remitting and progressive-relapsing multiple sclerosis were among the included disease courses. General study points: Samples from one preparation batch, clustered by F measure, grouped strongly together. Among 5 or 6 TRBV segments more frequent in patients than controls were TRBV5-6, TRBV5-1 and TRBV20-1. Normalized Chao1 diversity was significantly lower in multiple sclerosis patients than in controls.

This CDR3 is 15 amino acids long. Germline CDR1 reads SGHRS; CDR2 reads YFSETQ. The V and J ends lost 3 bases and 4 bases, in that order; junction bases with no gene match: 7. Unique molecular identifiers featured in each of the TCR beta cDNA libraries. The yield from approximately 1 to 10 million T cells was some 500,000 cDNA molecules in total. Using its own MiXCR run on the PCR reads, TCRdb lists one record per CDR3 protein. The top ten clones hold roughly 6% of a sample with roughly 570,000 distinct CDR3 sequences, around 36% of them seen once. Sample: blood. The chain couples TRBV5-1 to TRBJ2-5; TRBD1 matches at 9 bases. This TCR derives from a girl aged 2 to 17 with multiple sclerosis. The chain's CDR3 is CASSSGTGTGETQYF. In nucleotides, the CDR3 is TGCGCCAGCAGCTCCGGGACAGGGACTGGAGAGACCCAGTACTTC.